This T cell receptor (beta chain) was sequenced in a study of cytomegalovirus exposure and HLA in healthy donors. Findings and limits, study-wide: Owing to their indistinguishability, certain V segments, notably TRBV6-2 and TRBV6-3, were excluded.

The V gene end was trimmed by 1 base and the J gene end by 3 bases; junction bases not matched to a gene: 5. Per the germline V gene, CDR1 is SGDLS and CDR2 is YYNGEE. The CDR3 runs to 15 residues. The PCR contained 60 Vbeta and 13 Jbeta primers. Produced via immunoSEQ multiplex PCR; TCRdb's table is partial and in-frame only. The data contain about 130,000 clones, roughly 73% of them singletons. On this clone itself: Its antigen is unknown.

This receptor was identified in a man aged 55 to 70 in good health and CMV-seropositive. This chain links TRBV9 with TRBJ2-3, with 7 nucleotides matching TRBD1. Sample: PBMCs. CDR3: CASSVRQGYTDTQYF. Here the CDR3 DNA reads TGTGCCAGCAGCGTAAGACAGGGTTATACAGATACGCAGTATTTT.